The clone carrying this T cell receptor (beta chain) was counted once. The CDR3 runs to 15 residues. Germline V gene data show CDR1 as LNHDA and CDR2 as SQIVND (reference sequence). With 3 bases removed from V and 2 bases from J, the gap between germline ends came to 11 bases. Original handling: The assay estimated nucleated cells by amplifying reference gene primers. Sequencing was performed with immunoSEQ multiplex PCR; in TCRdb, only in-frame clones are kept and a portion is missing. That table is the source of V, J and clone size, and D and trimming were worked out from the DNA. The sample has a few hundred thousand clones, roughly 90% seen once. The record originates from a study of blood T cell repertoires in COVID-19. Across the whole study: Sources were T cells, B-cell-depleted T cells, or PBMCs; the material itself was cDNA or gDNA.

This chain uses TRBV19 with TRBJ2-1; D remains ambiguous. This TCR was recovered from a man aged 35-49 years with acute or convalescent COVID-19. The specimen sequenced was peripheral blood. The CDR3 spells CASSILLTPYNEQFF. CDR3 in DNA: TGTGCCAGTAGTATTTTACTAACTCCCTACAATGAGCAGTTCTTC.